The T cell receptor (beta chain) described here comes from a study of cytomegalovirus exposure and HLA in healthy donors. Findings and limits, study-wide: In vitro work confirmed that a few CMV-associated chains recognize CMV antigens. Reportedly, TCR beta sequences accurately predicted HLA-A and HLA-B alleles in most subjects.

Amplification used 60 Vbeta primers and 13 Jbeta primers. This table comes from immunoSEQ multiplex PCR, and its TCRdb copy is limited to in-frame clones, with some not included. Among hundreds of thousands of clones listed, 76% were seen once. Notes on this clone: Its specificity is not known.

When sampled, the donors appeared nominally healthy, though they likely had unrecorded immune exposures. This clonotype originated in a man aged 18 to 29 in good health and CMV-seronegative. The specimen sequenced was PBMCs.

For the CDR3, the DNA is TGTGCCAGCAGTTTATGGGCTAGCGGAACCTACGAGCAGTACTTC. Translated, it gives CASSLWASGTYEQYF. The genes are TRBV27 and TRBJ2-7; TRBD2 agrees at 7 bases. V was pared by 1 base and J by 2 bases, with 5 bases of the junction left unmatched. Per the germline V gene, CDR1 is MNHEY and CDR2 is SMNVEV (reference sequence). The CDR3 is 15 amino acids.